Listed below are T cell receptor beta chains from one sample, sequenced in a study of blood T cell repertoires in COVID-19. Clones were read by immunoSEQ multiplex PCR, and TCRdb kept only the in-frame ones, dropping some. The table shows 240,000 or so clones, with around 88% occurring only once. The sample was peripheral blood. The receptors shown here come from a woman between 25 and 40 years old who had recovered from COVID-19. Each CDR3 is given without its conserved first and last residue.

V gene	J gene	CDR3 protein
TRBV4-2	TRBJ2-5	ASSQDRIGGLAGGYETQY
TRBV10-3	TRBJ1-2	AISETLQGRDGYT
TRBV18	TRBJ1-1	ASSRGTEGSEAF
TRBV5-1	TRBJ1-1	ASSPTGNTEAF
TRBV2	TRBJ1-2	ASRGQGRNYGYT
TRBV5-1	TRBJ2-1	ASSWTGTSGGVEQF
TRBV19	TRBJ2-7	ASSIFQGPYEQY
TRBV7-2	TRBJ2-7	ASSPQGYSYEQY
TRBV9	TRBJ1-3	ASRGGDSGNTIY
TRBV7-3	TRBJ2-5	ASSRGGEETQY
TRBV2	TRBJ1-2	ASSDPRVVRYGYT
TRBV6-5	TRBJ1-3	AARTGGGNTIY
TRBV9	TRBJ2-3	ASSAERGDTQY
TRBV10-1	TRBJ2-2	ASSRGGNTGELF
TRBV30	TRBJ1-1	AWTSSSGEAF
TRBV5-6	TRBJ2-3	ASSLGQASTDTQY
TRBV2	TRBJ2-1	ASSEERQFYNEQF
TRBV4-3	TRBJ2-5	ASSQEVAGGLGTQY
TRBV2	TRBJ2-2	ASRDRRPGELF
TRBV2	TRBJ2-3	ASTEARLDEAQY
TRBV5-1	TRBJ2-1	ASSLVGAGSNEQF
TRBV7-9	TRBJ2-2	ASSSIAGQNTGELF
TRBV9	TRBJ2-7	ASSPGVSYEQY
TRBV3-1/TRBV3-2	TRBJ2-7	ASSRSVPGYEQY
TRBV7-9	TRBJ2-6	ASSLAGSGANVLT
TRBV9	TRBJ2-7	ASSVAGTSDYEQY
TRBV5-5	TRBJ2-1	ASSVQSNEQF
TRBV5-1	TRBJ1-1	ASSLEGGAEAF
TRBV2	TRBJ2-3	ASRTETDTQY
TRBV27	TRBJ2-1	ASSLGASGVNEQF
TRBV5-1	TRBJ2-1	ASNAGGSFLSSYNEQF
TRBV27	TRBJ1-1	ASSFSGNTEAF
TRBV5-4	TRBJ2-3	ASSPRDRLDTQY
TRBV5-8	TRBJ1-6	ASSPGDFGRPLH
TRBV2	TRBJ2-5	ASSETGLETQY
TRBV30	TRBJ2-7	ARTGGGEQY
TRBV2	TRBJ1-5	ASSEGGQGNQPQH
TRBV5-1	TRBJ2-7	ASSSEQDRGYYEQY
TRBV5-6	TRBJ2-5	ASSRQETQY
TRBV3-1/TRBV3-2	TRBJ1-1	ASSQDLSWRLPTMNTEAF
TRBV5-1	TRBJ1-4	ASSPGQNEKLF
TRBV6-6	TRBJ1-1	ASSLGQSTEAF
TRBV2	TRBJ1-2	ASTGSQLYGYT
TRBV6-5	TRBJ2-7	ASSYPTSGGPYEQY
TRBV7-9	TRBJ2-1	ASSLVGGSNEQF
TRBV7-3	TRBJ2-4	ASSPSGGENIQY
TRBV7-6	TRBJ1-4	ASSLVAQNSNEKLF
TRBV12-5	TRBJ1-5	ASGSTIPFNQPQH
TRBV4-1	TRBJ2-5	ASSLSGTGQETQY
TRBV11-2	TRBJ1-1	ASSLVIVGGEAF
TRBV7-9	TRBJ2-1	ASSRIAGGTYNEQF
TRBV7-9	TRBJ2-5	ASSLIGTAQETQY
TRBV7-9	TRBJ1-1	ASSFHREGAEAF
TRBV7-7	TRBJ2-2	ASSPTSPGELF
TRBV9	TRBJ2-1	ASSVGDRGNEQF